The 26 T cell receptor beta chains below were found in one sample sequenced in a study of chemoradiotherapy in HPV16-positive cancers. Method: immunoSEQ multiplex PCR; TCRdb's copy keeps in-frame clones and lacks some. Seen here are under 7,500 clones, approximately 83% observed once, and the top ten hold 6.2%. This material consisted of tumor tissue, taken from a patient who underwent chemoradiotherapy. All receptors derive from a human donor with HPV-associated anogenital cancer.

The chain couples TRBV10-3 to TRBJ2-7; D not certain. Germline values: CDR1 ENHRY, CDR2 SYGVKD. The CDR3 spans 16 residues. Trimming took 0 bases from V and 1 from J, leaving 13 bases between them. Written as DNA, the CDR3 is TGTGCCATCAGTGAGTCAATCCCAGAGAATTCCTACGAGCAGTACTTC. Residues: CAISESIPENSYEQYF.

The chain recombines TRBV4-1 with TRBJ1-5, with D possibly matching TRBD1 (5 bases). This CDR3 is 16 amino acids long. The germline V gene has CDR1 MGHRA and CDR2 YSYEKL. V was pared by 3 bases and J by 4 bases, with 16 bases between. In nucleotides, the CDR3 is TGCGCCAGCAGCCATCCCCCCGGGACGTCGAATCAGCCCCAGCATTTT. Residues: CASSHPPGTSNQPQHF.

V usage is TRBV27 and J usage is TRBJ2-3, with TRBD2 as a possible D gene (6 bases). The V gene's germline CDR1 is MNHEY and CDR2 SMNVEV (reference sequence). This CDR3 region has 13 residues. Trimming took off 11 bases at V and 0 bases at J, with 12 bases between the two ends. CDR3 bases: TGTGCCGTTGTGCGGGGTAGCACAGATACGCAGTATTTT. Translation: CAVVRGSTDTQYF.

The CDR3 coding sequence is TGTGCCAGCAGCTCCGACGGACACCGTCATGAAGCTTTCTTT. Translating gives CASSSDGHRHEAFF. The chain couples TRBV11-2 to TRBJ1-1, with D tentatively TRBD1 (5 bases). The CDR3 totals 14 residues. Germline V gene lookup returns CDR1 SGHAT and CDR2 FQNNGV. With 4 bases removed from V and 7 bases from J, the gap between germline ends came to 16 bases.

The chain has TRBV7-2 and TRBJ1-2; TRBD1 might be the D (6 bases). The CDR3 consists of 15 residues. V lost 1 base and J 8 bases, leaving 17 bases between the germline ends. Germline V gene lookup returns CDR1 SGHTA and CDR2 FQGNSA. The CDR3 region is CASSLESAGGWGYTF. In DNA form, the CDR3 reads TGTGCCAGCAGCTTAGAATCCGCGGGGGGCTGGGGCTACACCTTC.

This CDR3 reads CASSKLAGDSYEQYF. Written as DNA, the CDR3 is TGTGCCAGCAGCAAACTAGCGGGGGACTCCTACGAGCAGTACTTC. The rearrangement joins TRBV2 to TRBJ2-7; 11 nucleotides match TRBD2. The CDR3 loop spans 15 amino acids. The J segment lost 0 bases and the V segment lost 6 bases, leaving 4 bases of the junction unmatched. Per the germline V gene, CDR1 is SNHLY and CDR2 is FYNNEI.

The chain carries TRBV29-1 and TRBJ2-1, with 15 bases matching TRBD2. The CDR3 has 17 residues. Germline CDR1 SQVTM, CDR2 ANQGSEA. Trimming cost V 6 bases and J 8 bases; bases outside gene matches: 14. The DNA for the CDR3 is TGCAGCGTACCGGGGCCGGGGACTAGCGGGAGGAGGTATGAGCAGTTCTTC. Translating gives CSVPGPGTSGRRYEQFF.

The chain is built from TRBV19 and TRBJ1-1; D not certain. Germline loops: CDR1 LNHDA, CDR2 SQIVND (reference sequence). V was clipped by 8 bases and J by 0 bases, with 10 bases between them. The CDR3 length is 13 residues. CDR3 DNA: TGTGCCAGTGATTCGCGGCTGAACACTGAAGCTTTCTTT. Protein: CASDSRLNTEAFF.

J is TRBJ2-3 and V is TRBV5-4, with D perhaps TRBD1 (5 bases). CDR1 and CDR2 from the germline V gene are SGHNT and YYREEE (reference sequence). The CDR3 spans 14 residues. V lost 1 base and J 1 base, leaving 7 bases between the germline ends. The CDR3 sequence is CASSLSGRTDTQYF. The CDR3, as DNA: TGTGCCAGCAGCTTGTCAGGGCGCACAGATACGCAGTATTTT.

This sequence joins TRBV6-1 and TRBJ2-7, with 11 positions matching TRBD1. Germline V CDR1 and CDR2: MNHNS, SASEGT. This CDR3 is 13 amino acids long. V shed 6 bases and J 4 bases; nucleotides not matched to a gene: 2. CDR3 loop: CASSGDRGYEQYF. CDR3 DNA: TGTGCCAGCAGCGGGGACAGGGGGTACGAGCAGTACTTC.

This chain uses TRBV29-1 with TRBJ2-7; TRBD1 matches 8 bases. The CDR3 runs 14 residues. Germline assignment: CDR1 SQVTM and CDR2 ANQGSEA. With 7 bases clipped from V and 4 bases from J, the junction kept 12 bases outside the gene matches. CDR3 in amino acids: CSGSSGGNGYEQYF. The CDR3 DNA reads TGCAGCGGATCGTCAGGGGGCAACGGGTACGAGCAGTACTTC.

This clone turned up a few times. The chain uses TRBV11-1 and TRBJ2-3; D unresolved. The germline V gene encodes CDR1 SGHAT and CDR2 FQDESV (reference sequence). CDR3 length: 15 residues. V lost 5 bases to trimming and J lost 4 bases, with 16 bases between them. The CDR3 region is CASSRGRAWADTQYF. The CDR3 DNA reads TGTGCCAGCAGCCGAGGACGGGCGTGGGCAGATACGCAGTATTTT.

V and J are TRBV28 and TRBJ1-3, with a tentative D call TRBD1 (6 bases). This CDR3 spans 15 amino acids. V dropped 5 bases and J dropped 0 bases, with 11 bases sitting between them. From germline, CDR1 is MDHEN and CDR2 SYDVKM. CDR3 nucleotides: TGTGCCAGCAGTCACAGGGCCAACTCTGGAAACACCATATATTTT. This sequence encodes CASSHRANSGNTIYF.

This clone was seen more than once but under ten times. J is TRBJ2-1 and V is TRBV28; tentatively, D is TRBD1 (5 bases). This CDR3 spans 15 amino acids. CDR1 and CDR2 (germline): MDHEN, SYDVKM. V lost 5 bases, J lost 7 bases, and 18 bases lay in between. CDR3 amino acids: CASSPWQGYLNEQFF. The DNA of the CDR3 is TGTGCCAGCAGTCCCTGGCAGGGCTACCTGAATGAGCAGTTCTTC.

The V gene is TRBV10-3, the J gene TRBJ2-2, with 10 positions matching TRBD1. The junction had 5 bases not matched to a gene; V was cut back by 11 bases and J by 5 bases. Germline loops: CDR1 ENHRY, CDR2 SYGVKD. The CDR3 is made up of 13 amino acids. DNA for the CDR3: TGTGCCGCGGGACAGGGGTTTACCGGGGAGCTGTTTTTT. It specifies CAAGQGFTGELFF.

The chain recombines TRBV13 with TRBJ2-4; D is ambiguous. V lost 3 bases, J lost 4 bases, and 10 bases lay in between. The CDR3 has 14 amino acids. Germline values: CDR1 PRHDT, CDR2 FYEKMQ (reference sequence). CDR3 DNA: TGTGCCAGCAGCTTCCGGCGGCAGAAAAACATTCAGTACTTC. Translation: CASSFRRQKNIQYF. The variable domain in full, with the rest retrieved from reference TRBV13 and TRBJ2-4, is AAGVIQSPRHLIKEKRETATLKCYPIPRHDTVYWYQQGPGQDPQFLISFYEKMQSDKGSIPDRFSAQQFSDYHSELNMSSLELGDSALYFCASSFRRQKNIQYFGAGTRLSVL.

The J gene is TRBJ2-7, the V gene TRBV6-1, with 9 bases matching TRBD1. Looked up from germline, CDR1 is MNHNS and CDR2 is SASEGT. The CDR3 extends over 13 amino acids. J was trimmed by 3 bases and V by 6 bases; bases with no gene match: 3. CDR3 protein: CASSRGQGYEQYF. CDR3 bases: TGTGCCAGCAGCCGGGGACAGGGCTACGAGCAGTACTTC.

The gene calls are TRBV28 and TRBJ1-4; 9 bases match TRBD1. V dropped 5 bases and J dropped 7; count of bases not matched to a gene: 8. This CDR3 region has 15 residues. The germline V gene has CDR1 MDHEN and CDR2 SYDVKM. CDR3: CASSPNRGHSEKLFF. Here the CDR3 DNA reads TGTGCCAGCAGTCCAAACAGGGGGCATAGTGAAAAACTGTTTTTT.

A few counts support this clone. V usage is TRBV6-4 and J usage is TRBJ2-3; no clear D gene. Germline V gene sequence: CDR1 MRHNA, CDR2 SNTAGT. There are 13 residues in the CDR3. With 3 bases removed from V and 1 base from J, the gap between germline ends came to 5 bases. CDR3 residues: CASSEEGTDTQYF. CDR3 DNA: TGTGCCAGCAGTGAAGAGGGCACAGATACGCAGTATTTT.

This chain connects TRBV6-1 to TRBJ1-2, with D unclear. The CDR3 totals 15 residues. Germline V gene data show CDR1 as MNHNS and CDR2 as SASEGT. V was shortened by 0 bases and J by 3 bases, with 11 bases between the two germline ends. The CDR3: CASSEAWADHYGYTF. The CDR3 DNA reads as TGTGCCAGCAGTGAAGCTTGGGCAGACCACTATGGCTACACCTTC.

The chain combines TRBV28 with TRBJ1-5; a weak D match, TRBD1 (5 bases). Germline lookup yields CDR1 MDHEN and CDR2 SYDVKM. The CDR3 covers 17 residues. Trimming shortened V by 3 bases and J by 5 bases, and 20 bases separated the two germline ends. CDR3 protein: CASSFLGRGRFDQPQHF. The CDR3 DNA reads as TGTGCCAGCAGTTTCCTTGGACGGGGACGGTTCGATCAGCCCCAGCATTTT.

This clone showed up just once. J is TRBJ1-5 and V is TRBV10-3, with 7 bases fitting TRBD1. V was clipped by 10 bases and J by 4 bases; unmatched bases: 4. The CDR3 runs to 12 residues. CDR1 is ENHRY, CDR2 SYGVKD, per germline. The CDR3 sequence is CASAGGNQPQHF. The CDR3 DNA follows: TGTGCCAGCGCAGGGGGAAATCAGCCCCAGCATTTT.

The V and J genes are TRBV5-8 and TRBJ1-1, with D possibly matching TRBD1 (5 bases). The germline V and J ends were trimmed by 0 bases and 1 base, with 13 bases remaining between them. There are 16 residues in the CDR3. CDR1 is SGHTS, CDR2 YDEGEE, per germline. The DNA of the CDR3 is TGTGCCAGCAGCTTGGCCAAACTGGGACCGAACACTGAAGCTTTCTTT. Translation gives CASSLAKLGPNTEAFF.

This chain joins TRBV18 and TRBJ1-1; the D is unclear. In germline, CDR1 is KGHSH, CDR2 LQKENI. The CDR3 covers 15 residues. Trimming left V 3 bases short and J 4 bases short, with 15 bases between. CDR3 in DNA: TGTGCCAGCTCACCCCCTGCCATGAGTGGCACTGAAGCTTTCTTT. It yields the protein CASSPPAMSGTEAFF.

This rearrangement joins TRBV29-1 to TRBJ2-1; D is possibly TRBD2 (6 bases). Germline V gene sequence: CDR1 SQVTM, CDR2 ANQGSEA. Trimming took 7 bases from V and 2 from J, leaving 9 bases between them. CDR3 size: 12 residues. CDR3 protein: CSAGGTYNEQFF. Written as DNA, the CDR3 is TGCAGCGCTGGGGGGACCTACAATGAGCAGTTCTTC.

The chain is built from TRBV28 and TRBJ1-5; D remains ambiguous. This CDR3 region has 14 residues. Germline V gives CDR1 MDHEN, CDR2 SYDVKM. Trimming cost V 10 bases and J 2 bases, with 15 bases left between them. The CDR3 region is CATTPASRNQPQHF. The DNA for the CDR3 is TGTGCCACCACGCCGGCCTCCCGCAATCAGCCCCAGCATTTT.